One T cell receptor beta chain is described in this entry. This CDR3 comprises 14 residues. Germline CDR1 is MNHNY and CDR2 is SVGAGI (reference sequence). After removal of 0 bases from V and 9 bases from J, the junction contained 2 bases not matched to a gene. This specimen belongs to a study of T cell changes during pregnancy in multiple sclerosis. Using immunoSEQ multiplex PCR, the repertoire was profiled, and TCRdb retains in-frame clones only, with some absent. This repertoire shows around 50,000 clones, about 90% found once; its top ten account for around 0.6%. The TCR sequence derives from a female donor in good health, enrolled as a control in a pregnancy study. The chain employs TRBV6-6 and TRBJ2-1; TRBD2 agrees at 10 bases. This specimen consisted of CD4+ T cells from peripheral blood mononuclear cells, obtained after pregnancy. The CDR3 coding sequence is TGTGCCAGCAGTTACTCAGGACTAGCGGCTGAGCAGTTCTTC. Translating gives CASSYSGLAAEQFF.